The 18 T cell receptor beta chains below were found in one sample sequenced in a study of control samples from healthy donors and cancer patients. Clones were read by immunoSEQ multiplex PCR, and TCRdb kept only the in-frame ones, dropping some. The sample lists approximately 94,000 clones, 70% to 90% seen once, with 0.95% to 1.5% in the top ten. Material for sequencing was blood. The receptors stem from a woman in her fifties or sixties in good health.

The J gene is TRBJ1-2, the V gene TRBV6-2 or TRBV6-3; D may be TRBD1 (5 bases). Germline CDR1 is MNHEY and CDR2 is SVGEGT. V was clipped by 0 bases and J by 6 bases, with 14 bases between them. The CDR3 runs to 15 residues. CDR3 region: CASSYSGRVGHGYTF. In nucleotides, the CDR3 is TGTGCCAGCAGTTACTCCGGCAGGGTGGGGCATGGCTACACCTTC.

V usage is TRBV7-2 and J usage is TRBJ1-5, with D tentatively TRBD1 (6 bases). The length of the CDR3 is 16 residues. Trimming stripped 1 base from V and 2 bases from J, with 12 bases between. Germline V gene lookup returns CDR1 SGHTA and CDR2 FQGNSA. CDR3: CASSLGYRVGNQPQHF. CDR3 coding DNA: TGTGCCAGCAGCTTAGGGTACAGGGTTGGCAATCAGCCCCAGCATTTT.

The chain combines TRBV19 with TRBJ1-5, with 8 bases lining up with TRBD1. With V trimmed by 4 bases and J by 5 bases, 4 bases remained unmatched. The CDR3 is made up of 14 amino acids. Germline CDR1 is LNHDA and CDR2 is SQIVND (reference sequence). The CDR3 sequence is CASSSSTGDQPQHF. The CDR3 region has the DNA TGTGCCAGTAGTAGCTCGACAGGGGATCAGCCCCAGCATTTT.

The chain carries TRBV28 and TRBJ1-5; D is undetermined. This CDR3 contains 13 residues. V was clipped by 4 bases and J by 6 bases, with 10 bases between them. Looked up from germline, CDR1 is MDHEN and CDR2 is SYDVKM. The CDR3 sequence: CASSSLDGQPQHF. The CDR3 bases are TGTGCCAGCAGTTCTTTGGACGGTCAGCCCCAGCATTTT. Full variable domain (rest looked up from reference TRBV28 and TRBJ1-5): DVKVTQSSRYLVKRTGEKVFLECVQDMDHENMFWYRQDPGLGLRLIYFSYDVKMKEKGDIPEGYSVSREKKERFSLILESASTNQTSMYLCASSSLDGQPQHFGDGTRLSIL.

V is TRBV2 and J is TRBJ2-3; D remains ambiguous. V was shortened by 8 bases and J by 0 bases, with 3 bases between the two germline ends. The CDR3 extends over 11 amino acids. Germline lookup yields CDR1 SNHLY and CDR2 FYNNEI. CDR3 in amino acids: CASQSTDTQYF. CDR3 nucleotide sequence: TGTGCCAGCCAGAGCACAGATACGCAGTATTTT.

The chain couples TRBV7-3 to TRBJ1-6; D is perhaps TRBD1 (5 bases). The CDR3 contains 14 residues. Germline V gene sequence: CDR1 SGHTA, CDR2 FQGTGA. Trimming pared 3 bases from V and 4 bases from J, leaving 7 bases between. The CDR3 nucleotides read TGTGCCAGCAGCTTCGACAGTTATAATTCACCCCTCCACTTT. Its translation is CASSFDSYNSPLHF.

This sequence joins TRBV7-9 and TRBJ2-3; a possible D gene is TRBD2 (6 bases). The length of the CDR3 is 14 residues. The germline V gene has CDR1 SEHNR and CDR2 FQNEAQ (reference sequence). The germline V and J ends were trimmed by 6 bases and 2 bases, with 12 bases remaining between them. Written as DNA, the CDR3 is TGTGCCAGCAGTCCCCGCGGGGACACAGATACGCAGTATTTT. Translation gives CASSPRGDTDTQYF.

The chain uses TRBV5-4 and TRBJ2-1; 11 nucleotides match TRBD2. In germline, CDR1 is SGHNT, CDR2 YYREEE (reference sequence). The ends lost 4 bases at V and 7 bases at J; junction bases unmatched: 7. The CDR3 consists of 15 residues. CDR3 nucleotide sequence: TGTGCCAGCAGCCTAGCGGGAGGTAGTTGGAATGAGCAGTTCTTC. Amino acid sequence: CASSLAGGSWNEQFF.

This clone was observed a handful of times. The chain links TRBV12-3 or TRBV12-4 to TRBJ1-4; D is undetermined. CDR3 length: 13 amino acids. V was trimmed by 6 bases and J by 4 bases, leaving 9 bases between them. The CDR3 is CASRGTYNEKLFF. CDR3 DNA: TGTGCCAGCAGGGGCACTTATAATGAAAAACTGTTTTTT.

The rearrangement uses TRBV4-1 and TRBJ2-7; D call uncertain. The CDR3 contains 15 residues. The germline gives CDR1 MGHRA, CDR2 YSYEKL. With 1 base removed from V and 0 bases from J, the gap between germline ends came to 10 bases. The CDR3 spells CASSQGGPSSYEQYF. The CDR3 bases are TGCGCCAGCAGCCAAGGTGGGCCTAGCTCCTACGAGCAGTACTTC.

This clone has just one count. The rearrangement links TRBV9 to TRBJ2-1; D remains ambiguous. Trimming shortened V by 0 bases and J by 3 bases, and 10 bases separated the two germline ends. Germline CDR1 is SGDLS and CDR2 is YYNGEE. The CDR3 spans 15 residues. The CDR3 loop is CASSVANRNYNEQFF. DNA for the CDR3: TGTGCCAGCAGCGTAGCCAACCGAAACTACAATGAGCAGTTCTTC.

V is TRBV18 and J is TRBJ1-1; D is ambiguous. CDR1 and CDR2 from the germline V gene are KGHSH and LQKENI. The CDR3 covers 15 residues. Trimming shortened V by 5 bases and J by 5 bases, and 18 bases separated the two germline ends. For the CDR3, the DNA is TGTGCCAGCTCAGCCGGGAGATCCCGTGAAACTGAAGCTTTCTTT. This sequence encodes CASSAGRSRETEAFF.

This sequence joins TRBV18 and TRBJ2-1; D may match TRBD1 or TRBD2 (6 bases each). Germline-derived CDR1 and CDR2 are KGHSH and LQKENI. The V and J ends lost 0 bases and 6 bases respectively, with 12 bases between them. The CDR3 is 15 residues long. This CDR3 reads CASSPPGGAGNEQFF. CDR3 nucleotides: TGTGCCAGCTCACCACCGGGGGGCGCTGGCAATGAGCAGTTCTTC.

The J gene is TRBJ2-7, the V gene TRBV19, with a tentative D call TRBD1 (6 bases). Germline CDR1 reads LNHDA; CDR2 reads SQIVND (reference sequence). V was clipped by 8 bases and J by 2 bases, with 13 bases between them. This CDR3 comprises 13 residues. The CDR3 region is CASARGVAYEQYF. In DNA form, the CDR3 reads TGTGCCAGTGCCAGGGGAGTCGCCTACGAGCAGTACTTC.

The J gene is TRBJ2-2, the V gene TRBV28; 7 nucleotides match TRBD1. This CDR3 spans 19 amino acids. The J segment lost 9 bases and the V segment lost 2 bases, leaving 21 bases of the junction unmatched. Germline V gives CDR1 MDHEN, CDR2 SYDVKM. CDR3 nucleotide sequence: TGTGCCAGCAGTTTAGCCAGAAGGGGGCCGAGTTGGCGTCCCAGGGAGCTGTTTTTT. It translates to CASSLARRGPSWRPRELFF.

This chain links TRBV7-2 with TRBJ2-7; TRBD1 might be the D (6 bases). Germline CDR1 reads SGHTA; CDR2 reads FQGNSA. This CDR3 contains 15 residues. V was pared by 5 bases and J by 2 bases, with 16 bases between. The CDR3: CASSQQGGLTYEQYF. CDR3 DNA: TGTGCCAGCAGCCAACAGGGTGGTTTAACCTACGAGCAGTACTTC.

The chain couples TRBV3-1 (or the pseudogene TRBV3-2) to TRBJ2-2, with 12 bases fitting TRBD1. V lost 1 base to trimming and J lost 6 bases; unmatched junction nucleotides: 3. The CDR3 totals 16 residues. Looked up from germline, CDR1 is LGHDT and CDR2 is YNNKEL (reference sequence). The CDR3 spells CASSQGGQGAAGELFF. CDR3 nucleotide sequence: TGTGCCAGCAGCCAAGGGGGACAGGGGGCTGCCGGGGAGCTGTTTTTT.

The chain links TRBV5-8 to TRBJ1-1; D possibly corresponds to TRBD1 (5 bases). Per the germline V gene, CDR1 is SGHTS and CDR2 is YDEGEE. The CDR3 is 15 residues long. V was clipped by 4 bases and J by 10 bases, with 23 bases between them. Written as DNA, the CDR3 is TGTGCCAGCAGCCCAGGGCCGGAAACGGTACGGGGAGCTTTCTTT. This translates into CASSPGPETVRGAFF.